The rows below give T cell receptor beta chains drawn from one sample of a study of T cell responses to AZD1222 COVID-19 vaccine. Generated by immunoSEQ multiplex PCR, the TCRdb table keeps only in-frame clones and is missing some. The data hold roughly 130,000 clones, with about 85% observed a single time. Material: peripheral blood, obtained on day 0 of AZD1222 vaccination. The source of these receptors is an adult in good health. CDR3s include the opening cysteine and the closing phenylalanine or tryptophan. The D gene is left open where the match is weak.

V gene	J gene	D gene	CDR3 protein	CDR3 DNA
TRBV24-1	TRBJ1-2	.	CATSAPHGQREWGYTF	TGTGCCACCAGTGCCCCCCACGGACAGCGGGAGTGGGGCTACACCTTC
TRBV11-1	TRBJ2-2	TRBD1	CASSRRDRRHTGELFF	TGTGCCAGCAGCCGCCGGGACAGAAGGCACACCGGGGAGCTGTTTTTT
TRBV5-4	TRBJ2-2	.	CASGPTGELFF	TGTGCCAGCGGCCCCACCGGGGAGCTGTTTTTT
TRBV30	TRBJ1-2	.	CASYAGNYGYTF	TGTGCCTCCTACGCTGGCAACTATGGCTACACCTTC
TRBV9	TRBJ2-3	.	CASSFTGTVGDTQYF	TGTGCCAGCAGCTTTACCGGGACGGTGGGGGATACGCAGTATTTT
TRBV3-1/TRBV3-2	TRBJ2-3	.	CASSQRNTQYF	TGTGCCAGCAGCCAAAGGAATACGCAGTATTTT
TRBV11-2	TRBJ2-1	.	CASSYFGHQFF	TGTGCCAGCAGCTACTTCGGTCACCAGTTCTTC
TRBV28	TRBJ1-5	.	CASSLGGGNQPQHF	TGTGCCAGCAGTTTAGGGGGGGGAAATCAGCCCCAGCATTTT
TRBV7-2	TRBJ1-3	.	CASSITRQSSGNTIYF	TGTGCCAGCAGCATTACCCGACAGTCCTCTGGAAACACCATATATTTT
TRBV14	TRBJ2-7	.	CASSPTGSLPYEQYF	TGTGCCAGCAGCCCTACGGGGTCCCTTCCCTACGAGCAGTACTTC
TRBV12-3/TRBV12-4	TRBJ1-1	.	CASSPNTEAFF	TGTGCCAGCAGCCCAAACACTGAAGCTTTCTTT
TRBV30	TRBJ2-3	.	CAWSPGDTQYF	TGTGCCTGGAGCCCGGGAGATACGCAGTATTTT
TRBV6-1	TRBJ2-7	.	CASSELEESSYEQYF	TGTGCCAGCAGTGAATTAGAGGAGAGCTCCTACGAGCAGTACTTC
TRBV12-3/TRBV12-4	TRBJ1-1	.	CASSLREEAFF	TGTGCCAGCAGTTTAAGGGAAGAAGCTTTCTTT
TRBV7-8	TRBJ2-7	TRBD1	CASSLDRAHEQYF	TGTGCCAGCAGCTTGGACAGGGCCCACGAGCAGTACTTC
TRBV6-6	TRBJ1-4	TRBD1	CASSYSGQGNEKLFF	TGTGCCAGCAGTTACTCCGGACAGGGTAATGAAAAACTGTTTTTT
TRBV19	TRBJ1-2	.	CASSIEVYGYTF	TGTGCCAGTAGTATAGAAGTCTATGGCTACACCTTC
TRBV7-8	TRBJ1-5	TRBD1	CASSPPPRGQSNQPQHF	TGTGCCAGCAGCCCACCCCCCAGGGGGCAGAGCAATCAGCCCCAGCATTTT